This T cell receptor beta chain was documented in a study of regulatory T cells in long-lasting Graves disease. Findings and limits, study-wide: Persistent patients had more shared public clonotypes (around 2,800) than new patients (roughly 900).

Of note for this clonotype: Its target is not known.

The time point denotes: persistent/refractory GD, antithyroid drugs over 5 years with positive TRAb. Preparation of the TCR library used RNA extracted from PBMCs. Peripheral blood, approximately 9 milliliters per patient, was collected in EDTA tubes. Germline CDR1 reads DFQATT; CDR2 reads SNEGSKA (reference sequence). V was clipped by 3 bases and J by 4 bases, with 15 bases between them. This CDR3 is 14 amino acids long. CDR3 regions were amplified by Arm-PCR using iRepertoire HTBI primers to build TCR beta libraries. TCRdb recomputed calls from the multiplex PCR reads with MiXCR, one row per CDR3 protein. Here the sample spans 650,000 to 850,000 distinct CDR3 sequences, around 32% being singletons.

The sample here was peripheral blood mononuclear cells (PBMCs), taken when the disease was refractory, from a patient treated with antithyroid drugs. The chain is built from TRBV20-1 and TRBJ1-1; D perhaps matches TRBD1 (5 bases). This clonotype was obtained from a female donor with Graves disease. CDR3 residues: CSASPGWISTEAFF. The CDR3 nucleotides are TGCAGTGCTAGTCCAGGGTGGATCAGCACTGAAGCTTTCTTT.